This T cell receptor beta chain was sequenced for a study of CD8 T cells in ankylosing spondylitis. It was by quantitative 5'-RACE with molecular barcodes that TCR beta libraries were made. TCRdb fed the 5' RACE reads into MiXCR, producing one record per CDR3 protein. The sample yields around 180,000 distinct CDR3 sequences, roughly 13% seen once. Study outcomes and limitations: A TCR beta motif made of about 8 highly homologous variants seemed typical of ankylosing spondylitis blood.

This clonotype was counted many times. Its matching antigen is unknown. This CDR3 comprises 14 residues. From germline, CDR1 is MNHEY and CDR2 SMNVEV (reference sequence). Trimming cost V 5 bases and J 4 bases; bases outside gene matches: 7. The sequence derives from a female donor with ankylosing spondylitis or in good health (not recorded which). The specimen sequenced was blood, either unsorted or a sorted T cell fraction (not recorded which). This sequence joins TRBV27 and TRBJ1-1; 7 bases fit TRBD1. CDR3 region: CASSQRQGSTEAFF. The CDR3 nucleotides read TGTGCCAGCAGTCAACGACAGGGTTCCACTGAAGCTTTCTTT.